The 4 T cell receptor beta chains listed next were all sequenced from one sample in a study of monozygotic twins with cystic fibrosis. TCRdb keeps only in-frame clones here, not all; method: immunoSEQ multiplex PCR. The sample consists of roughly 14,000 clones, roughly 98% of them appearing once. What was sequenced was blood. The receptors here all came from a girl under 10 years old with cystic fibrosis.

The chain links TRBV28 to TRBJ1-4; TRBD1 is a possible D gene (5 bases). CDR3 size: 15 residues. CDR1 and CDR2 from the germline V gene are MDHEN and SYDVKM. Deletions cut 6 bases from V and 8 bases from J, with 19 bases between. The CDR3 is CASRERGEGREKLFF. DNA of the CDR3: TGTGCCAGCAGGGAGAGGGGTGAGGGGCGAGAAAAACTGTTTTTT.

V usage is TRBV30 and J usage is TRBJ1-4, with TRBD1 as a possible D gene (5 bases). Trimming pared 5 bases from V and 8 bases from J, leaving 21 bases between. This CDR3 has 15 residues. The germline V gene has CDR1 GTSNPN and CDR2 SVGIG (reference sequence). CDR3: CAWEAGWQGGEKLFF. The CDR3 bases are TGTGCCTGGGAGGCCGGCTGGCAGGGTGGGGAAAAACTGTTTTTT.

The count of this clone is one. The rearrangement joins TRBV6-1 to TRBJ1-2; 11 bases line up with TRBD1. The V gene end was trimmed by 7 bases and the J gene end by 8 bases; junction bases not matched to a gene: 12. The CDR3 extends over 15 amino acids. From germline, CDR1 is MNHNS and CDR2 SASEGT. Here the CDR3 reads CASIRLGQGAGGYTF. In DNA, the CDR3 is TGTGCCAGCATTAGGTTAGGACAGGGGGCTGGAGGCTACACCTTC.

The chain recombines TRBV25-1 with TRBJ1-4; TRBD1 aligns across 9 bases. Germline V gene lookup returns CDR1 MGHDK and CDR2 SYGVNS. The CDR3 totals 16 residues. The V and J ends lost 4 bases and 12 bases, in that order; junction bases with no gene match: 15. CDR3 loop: CASSAPGTGSVQELFF. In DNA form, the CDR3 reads TGTGCCAGCAGTGCCCCCGGGACAGGGTCTGTCCAAGAACTGTTTTTT.